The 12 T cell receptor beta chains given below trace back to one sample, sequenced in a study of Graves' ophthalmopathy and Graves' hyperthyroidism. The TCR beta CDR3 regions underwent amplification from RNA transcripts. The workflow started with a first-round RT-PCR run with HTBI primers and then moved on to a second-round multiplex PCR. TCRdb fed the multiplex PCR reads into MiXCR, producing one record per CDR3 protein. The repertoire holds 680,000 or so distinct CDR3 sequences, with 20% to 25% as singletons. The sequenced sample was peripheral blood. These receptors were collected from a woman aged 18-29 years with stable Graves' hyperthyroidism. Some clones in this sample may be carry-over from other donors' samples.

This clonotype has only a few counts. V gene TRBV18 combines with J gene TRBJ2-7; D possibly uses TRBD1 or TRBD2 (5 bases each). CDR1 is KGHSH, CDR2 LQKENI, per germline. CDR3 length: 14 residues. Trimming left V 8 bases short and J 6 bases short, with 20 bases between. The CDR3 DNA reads TGTGCCAGCACGGGGCAGGTCGTCGGCGGCGAGCAGTACTTC. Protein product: CASTGQVVGGEQYF. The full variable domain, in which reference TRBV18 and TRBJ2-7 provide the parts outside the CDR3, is NAGVMQNPRHLVRRRGQEARLRCSPMKGHSHVYWYRQLPEEGLKFMVYLQKENIIDESGMPKERFSAEFPKEGPSILRIQQVVRGDSAAYFCASTGQVVGGEQYFGPGTRLTVT.

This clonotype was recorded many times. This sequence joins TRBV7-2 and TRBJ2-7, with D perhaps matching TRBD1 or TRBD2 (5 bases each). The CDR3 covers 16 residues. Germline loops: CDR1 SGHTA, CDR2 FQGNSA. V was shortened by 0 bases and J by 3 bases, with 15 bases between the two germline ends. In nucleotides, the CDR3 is TGTGCCAGCAGCTTAGCGTCCGGGACGTCCTTCTACGAGCAGTACTTC. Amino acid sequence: CASSLASGTSFYEQYF.

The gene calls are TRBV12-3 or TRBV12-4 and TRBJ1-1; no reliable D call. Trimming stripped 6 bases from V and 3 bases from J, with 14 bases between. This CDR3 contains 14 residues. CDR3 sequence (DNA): TGTGCCAGCAGCCCTGGATACATACACACTGAAGCTTTCTTT. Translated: CASSPGYIHTEAFF.

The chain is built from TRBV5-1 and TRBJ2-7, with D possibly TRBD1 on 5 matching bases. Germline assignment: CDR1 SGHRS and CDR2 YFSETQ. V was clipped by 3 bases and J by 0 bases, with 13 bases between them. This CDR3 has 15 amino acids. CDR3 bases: TGCGCCAGCAGCTCCACAGGTGACCTCTCCTACGAGCAGTACTTC. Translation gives CASSSTGDLSYEQYF.

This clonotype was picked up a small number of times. CDR3 loop: CASSRSSQNTEAFF. The CDR3 region has the DNA TGTGCCAGCAGTCGCTCAAGCCAGAACACTGAAGCTTTCTTT. The V and J genes are TRBV6-1 and TRBJ1-1, with D hard to call. The germline V gene has CDR1 MNHNS and CDR2 SASEGT. Trimming left V 5 bases short and J 1 base short, with 11 bases between. The length of the CDR3 is 14 residues.

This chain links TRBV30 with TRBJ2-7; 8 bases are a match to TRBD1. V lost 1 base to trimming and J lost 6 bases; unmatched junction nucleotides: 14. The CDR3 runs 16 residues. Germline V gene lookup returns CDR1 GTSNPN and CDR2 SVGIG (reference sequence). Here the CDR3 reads CAWSGRGRRGLREQYF. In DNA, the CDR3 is TGTGCCTGGAGTGGCAGGGGGCGCCGGGGGCTACGCGAGCAGTACTTC.

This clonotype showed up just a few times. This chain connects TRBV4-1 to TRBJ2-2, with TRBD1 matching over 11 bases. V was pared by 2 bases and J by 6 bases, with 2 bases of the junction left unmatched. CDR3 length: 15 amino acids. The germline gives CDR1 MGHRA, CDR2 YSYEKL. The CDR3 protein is CASSQPGQGAGELFF. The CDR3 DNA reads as TGCGCCAGCAGCCAACCGGGACAGGGGGCCGGGGAGCTGTTTTTT.

For the CDR3, the DNA is TGTGCCAGCAGGACCGGGGGGGCGCTGCTTTACACCGGGGAGCTGTTTTTT. Translated, it gives CASRTGGALLYTGELFF. The V and J genes are TRBV6-2 or TRBV6-3 and TRBJ2-2; 8 bases are a match to TRBD2. The V gene end was trimmed by 6 bases and the J gene end by 3 bases; junction bases not matched to a gene: 12. Germline CDR1 MNHEY, CDR2 SVGEGT. The length of the CDR3 is 17 residues.

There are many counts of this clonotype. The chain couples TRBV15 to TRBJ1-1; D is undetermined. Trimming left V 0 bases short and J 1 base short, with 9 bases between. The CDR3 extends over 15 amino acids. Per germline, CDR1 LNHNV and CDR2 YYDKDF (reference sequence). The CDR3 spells CATSRETAENTEAFF. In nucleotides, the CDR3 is TGTGCCACCAGCAGAGAAACAGCAGAGAACACTGAAGCTTTCTTT.

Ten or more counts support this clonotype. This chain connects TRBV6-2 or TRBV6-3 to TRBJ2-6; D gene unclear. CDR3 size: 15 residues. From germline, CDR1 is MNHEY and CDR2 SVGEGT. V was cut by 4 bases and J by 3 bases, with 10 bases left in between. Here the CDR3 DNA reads TGTGCCAGCAGTTCCCGGCCCGGTGGGGCCAACGTCCTGACTTTC. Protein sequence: CASSSRPGGANVLTF.

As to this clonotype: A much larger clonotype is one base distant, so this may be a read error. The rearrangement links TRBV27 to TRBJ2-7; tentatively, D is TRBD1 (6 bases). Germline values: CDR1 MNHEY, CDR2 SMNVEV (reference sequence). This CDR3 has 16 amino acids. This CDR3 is CASSVPDRSFAYEQHF. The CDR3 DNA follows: TGTGCCAGCAGTGTCCCTGACAGGAGCTTCGCCTACGAGCAGCACTTC.

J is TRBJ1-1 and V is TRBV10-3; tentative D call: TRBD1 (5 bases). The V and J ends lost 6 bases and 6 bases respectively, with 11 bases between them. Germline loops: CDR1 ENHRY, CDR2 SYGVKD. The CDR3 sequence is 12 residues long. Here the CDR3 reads CAISVGGAEAFF. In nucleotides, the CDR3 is TGTGCCATCAGCGTCGGGGGTGCTGAAGCTTTCTTT.